The clone carrying this TCR beta chain has only a few counts. This sample is drawn from a study of blood T cell repertoires in COVID-19. Study summary: Sample material is recorded as cDNA or gDNA derived from T cells, B-cell-depleted T cells, or PBMCs.

Original processing methods: Estimated nucleated cell counts came from reference gene primer amplification. The protocol was immunoSEQ multiplex PCR, while the TCRdb copy is restricted to in-frame clones and leaves out a portion. V and J calls and clone size are copied from that table; D and trimming were computed from the DNA. The data show about 36,000 clones, around four fifths seen once. The CDR3 is 13 residues long. CDR1 is SGHTA, CDR2 FQGNSA, per germline. Trimming took 5 bases from V and 6 from J, leaving 11 bases between them. Sequencing used peripheral blood. The rearrangement links TRBV7-2 to TRBJ1-5; perhaps TRBD1 as D (5 bases). The receptor's source is a human donor in a cohort sampled during active COVID-19. The CDR3: CASSPGHVQPQHF. CDR3 nucleotides: TGTGCCAGCAGCCCCGGACACGTTCAGCCCCAGCATTTT.